One and the same sample provided the 19 T cell receptor beta chains below, sequenced in a study of blood T cell repertoires in COVID-19. Assay: immunoSEQ multiplex PCR; the TCRdb copy retains only in-frame clones and omits some. The data contain over 300,000 clones, about 89% of them singletons. The sequenced sample was peripheral blood. The receptors were gathered from a man aged 18 to 30 who had recovered from COVID-19.

This clone has only one observation. This chain joins TRBV12-5 and TRBJ1-4; 9 bases are a match to TRBD1. This CDR3 spans 17 amino acids. Germline CDR1 LGHNT, CDR2 FRNRAP. Germline trimming cut 2 bases from V and 5 bases from J; bases unmatched to any gene: 9. CDR3 protein: CASGLITRTGANEKLFF. In DNA, the CDR3 is TGTGCTAGTGGTTTGATTACAAGGACAGGGGCGAATGAAAAACTGTTTTTT.

The chain carries TRBV10-3 and TRBJ2-7; 8 nucleotides agree with TRBD1. With V trimmed by 1 base and J by 2 bases, 4 bases remained unmatched. Germline CDR1 is ENHRY and CDR2 is SYGVKD. This CDR3 comprises 15 residues. The CDR3 bases are TGTGCCATCAGTGAGTTCCCGGGACAGGCCTACGAGCAGTACTTC. This gives the protein CAISEFPGQAYEQYF.

The gene calls are TRBV10-3 and TRBJ1-1; TRBD1 matches at 10 bases. The CDR3 runs 15 residues. The V gene's germline CDR1 is ENHRY and CDR2 SYGVKD. The V and J ends lost 8 bases and 6 bases, in that order; junction bases with no gene match: 12. The CDR3: CAIARPGQGLPEAFF. CDR3 coding DNA: TGTGCCATCGCCCGGCCGGGACAGGGGTTACCTGAAGCTTTCTTT.

This rearrangement joins TRBV11-3 to TRBJ2-7; TRBD2 agrees at 8 bases. In germline, CDR1 is SGHNT, CDR2 YENEEA. This CDR3 region has 12 residues. V lost 5 bases, J lost 6 bases, and 3 bases stayed unmatched. The CDR3 bases are TGTGCCAGCAGCCCGGGGGGGCGCGAGCAGTACTTC. Encoded protein: CASSPGGREQYF.

V and J are TRBV27 and TRBJ1-1; D is ambiguous. The CDR3 has 14 residues. CDR1 is MNHEY, CDR2 SMNVEV, per germline (reference sequence). V gave up 10 bases and J gave up 2 bases, with 17 bases separating them. The CDR3 loop reads CATSSPTLNTEAFF. The CDR3 region has the DNA TGTGCCACCTCCTCTCCCACATTAAACACTGAAGCTTTCTTT.

The rearrangement joins TRBV7-9 to TRBJ2-7, with D possibly TRBD1 on 7 matching bases. This CDR3 spans 13 amino acids. Germline V gene data show CDR1 as SEHNR and CDR2 as FQNEAQ (reference sequence). Trimming removed 6 bases at V and 1 base at J, with 10 bases between. Here the CDR3 reads CASRAGGSYEQYF. The DNA for the CDR3 is TGTGCCAGCAGGGCAGGGGGGTCCTACGAGCAGTACTTC.

The V call is TRBV19, the J call TRBJ2-7; 7 bases line up with TRBD1. V was pared by 5 bases and J by 0 bases, with 4 bases of the junction left unmatched. Germline V gene data show CDR1 as LNHDA and CDR2 as SQIVND (reference sequence). CDR3 length: 14 residues. The DNA for the CDR3 is TGTGCCAGTAGTTACCGGGACAGCTCCTACGAGCAGTACTTC. Amino acids: CASSYRDSSYEQYF.

This chain connects TRBV19 to TRBJ2-1; D possibly corresponds to TRBD2 (7 bases). The germline V gene encodes CDR1 LNHDA and CDR2 SQIVND (reference sequence). With 3 bases removed from V and 7 bases from J, the gap between germline ends came to 16 bases. This CDR3 contains 15 residues. The CDR3 sequence is CASSMILGGGNEQFF. CDR3 coding DNA: TGTGCCAGTAGTATGATTCTAGGGGGGGGGAATGAGCAGTTCTTC.

The chain links TRBV12-3 or TRBV12-4 to TRBJ1-4; D gene uncertain. Trimming pared 3 bases from V and 8 bases from J, leaving 10 bases between. The CDR3 consists of 13 residues. CDR3 bases: TGTGCCAGCAGTTTTCGGAGCGGGGAAAAACTGTTTTTT. Protein sequence: CASSFRSGEKLFF.

Here the CDR3 reads CASTLGASGRYEQYF. CDR3 DNA sequence: TGTGCCAGCACCCTTGGGGCTAGCGGGAGGTACGAGCAGTACTTC. The chain has TRBV5-8 and TRBJ2-7, with 11 bases matching TRBD2. With 6 bases clipped from V and 4 bases from J, the junction kept 9 bases outside the gene matches. Germline CDR1 reads SGHTS; CDR2 reads YDEGEE. CDR3 length equals 15 residues.

The V call is TRBV4-3, the J call TRBJ1-1, with no clear D. This CDR3 spans 14 amino acids. V lost 1 base and J 2 bases, leaving 8 bases between the germline ends. Germline loops: CDR1 LGHNA, CDR2 YSLEER. The CDR3 region is CASSQVIGNTEAFF. The CDR3 region has the DNA TGCGCCAGCAGCCAAGTCATCGGTAACACTGAAGCTTTCTTT.

The chain recombines TRBV3-1 (or the pseudogene TRBV3-2) with TRBJ2-7; a possible D gene is TRBD2 (6 bases). Germline V lookup: CDR1 LGHDT, CDR2 YNNKEL (reference sequence). The CDR3 length is 15 residues. V was pared by 6 bases and J by 5 bases, with 20 bases between. CDR3 DNA: TGTGCCAGCAGGAACCGGGACTCCCTGGACCACGAGCAGTACTTC. Encoded protein: CASRNRDSLDHEQYF.

J is TRBJ2-1 and V is TRBV27, with D possibly matching TRBD2 (5 bases). The CDR3 has 13 amino acids. Germline values: CDR1 MNHEY, CDR2 SMNVEV (reference sequence). V was trimmed by 3 bases and J by 8 bases, leaving 11 bases between them. CDR3 region: CASSLSGGDEQFF. DNA for the CDR3: TGTGCCAGCAGTTTGTCAGGAGGCGATGAGCAGTTCTTC.

The V call is TRBV9, the J call TRBJ2-2, with D maybe TRBD1 (5 bases). The CDR3 extends over 16 amino acids. Per the germline V gene, CDR1 is SGDLS and CDR2 is YYNGEE. Trimming took off 3 bases at V and 5 bases at J, with 17 bases between the two ends. CDR3 sequence reads: CASSGGGRPLTGELFF. CDR3 DNA sequence: TGTGCCAGCAGCGGGGGCGGACGCCCATTAACCGGGGAGCTGTTTTTT.

The V and J genes are TRBV11-2 and TRBJ1-1; D gene unclear. Germline-derived CDR1 and CDR2 are SGHAT and FQNNGV. The CDR3 runs to 15 residues. V was pared by 3 bases and J by 5 bases, with 16 bases between. In DNA, the CDR3 is TGTGCCAGCAGCTTCAACGTCGGCGGCGAGACTGAAGCTTTCTTT. Amino acid sequence: CASSFNVGGETEAFF.

The rearrangement links TRBV9 to TRBJ2-1; no clear D. The germline V gene encodes CDR1 SGDLS and CDR2 YYNGEE. The V gene lost 3 bases and the J gene lost 5 bases, with 21 bases spanning the gap. The CDR3 consists of 17 residues. CDR3 nucleotides: TGTGCCAGCAGCGCCTCCCCCCTTAGCACTTGGCACAATGAGCAGTTCTTC. Protein sequence: CASSASPLSTWHNEQFF.

The chain uses TRBV25-1 and TRBJ2-1, with D maybe TRBD2 (5 bases). The CDR3 is made up of 13 amino acids. Trimming removed 7 bases at V and 4 bases at J, with 11 bases between. From germline, CDR1 is MGHDK and CDR2 SYGVNS. CDR3 amino acids: CASTVGNYNEQFF. The CDR3 region has the DNA TGTGCCAGCACCGTCGGGAATTACAATGAGCAGTTCTTC.

The chain has TRBV3-1 (or the pseudogene TRBV3-2) and TRBJ2-7; the match to TRBD1 covers 8 bases. CDR1 is LGHDT, CDR2 YNNKEL, per germline (reference sequence). The J segment lost 2 bases and the V segment lost 0 bases, leaving 12 bases of the junction unmatched. The CDR3 is 18 amino acids. Here the CDR3 reads CASSQDRGRQGPPYEQYF. CDR3 in DNA: TGTGCCAGCAGCCAAGATAGGGGGCGACAGGGGCCCCCCTACGAGCAGTACTTC.

The V gene is TRBV25-1, the J gene TRBJ1-1; D perhaps matches TRBD1 (6 bases). CDR1 and CDR2 (germline): MGHDK, SYGVNS. Trimming removed 5 bases from V and 9 bases from J, with 10 bases in between. The CDR3 is 11 amino acids. The CDR3 is CASSPGVKAFF. The CDR3 DNA follows: TGTGCCAGCAGTCCAGGGGTGAAAGCTTTCTTT.